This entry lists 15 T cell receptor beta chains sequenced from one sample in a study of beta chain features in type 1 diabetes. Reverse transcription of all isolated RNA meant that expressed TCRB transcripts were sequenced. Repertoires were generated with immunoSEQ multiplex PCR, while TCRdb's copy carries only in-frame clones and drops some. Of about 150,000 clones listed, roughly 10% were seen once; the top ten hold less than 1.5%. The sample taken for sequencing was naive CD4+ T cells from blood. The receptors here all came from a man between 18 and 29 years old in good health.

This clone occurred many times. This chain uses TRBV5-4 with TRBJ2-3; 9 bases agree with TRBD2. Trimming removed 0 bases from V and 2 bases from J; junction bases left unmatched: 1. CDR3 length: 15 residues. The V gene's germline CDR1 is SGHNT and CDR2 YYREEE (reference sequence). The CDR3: CASSLASGVTDTQYF. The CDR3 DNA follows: TGTGCCAGCAGCTTGGCTAGCGGGGTCACAGATACGCAGTATTTT.

The CDR3 coding sequence is TGTGCCAGCAGCCGGACTAGCGGGGGGCGGCAGGAGACCCAGTACTTC. This encodes CASSRTSGGRQETQYF. V and J are TRBV11-1 and TRBJ2-5; 14 bases match TRBD2. The V gene end was trimmed by 5 bases and the J gene end by 5 bases; junction bases not matched to a gene: 7. The CDR3 consists of 16 residues. CDR1 is SGHAT and CDR2 is FQDESV in the germline V gene (reference sequence).

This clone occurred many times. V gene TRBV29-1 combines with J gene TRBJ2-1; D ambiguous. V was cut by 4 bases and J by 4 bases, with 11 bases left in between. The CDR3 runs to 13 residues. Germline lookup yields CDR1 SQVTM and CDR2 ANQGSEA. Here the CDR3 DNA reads TGCAGCGTTGCGGGTCGGCTGTACAATGAGCAGTTCTTC. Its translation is CSVAGRLYNEQFF.

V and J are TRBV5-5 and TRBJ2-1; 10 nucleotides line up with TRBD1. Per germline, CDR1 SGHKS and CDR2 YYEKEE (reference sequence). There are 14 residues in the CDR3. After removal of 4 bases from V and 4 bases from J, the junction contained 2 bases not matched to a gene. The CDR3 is CASSGGQGYNEQFF. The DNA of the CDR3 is TGTGCCAGCAGCGGGGGACAGGGGTACAATGAGCAGTTCTTC.

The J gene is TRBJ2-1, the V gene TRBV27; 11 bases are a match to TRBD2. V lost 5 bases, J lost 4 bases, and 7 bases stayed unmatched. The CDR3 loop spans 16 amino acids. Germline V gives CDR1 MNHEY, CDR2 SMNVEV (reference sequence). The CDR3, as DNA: TGTGCCAGCAGTGAAAGACTAGCGGGGTTATACAATGAGCAGTTCTTC. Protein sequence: CASSERLAGLYNEQFF.

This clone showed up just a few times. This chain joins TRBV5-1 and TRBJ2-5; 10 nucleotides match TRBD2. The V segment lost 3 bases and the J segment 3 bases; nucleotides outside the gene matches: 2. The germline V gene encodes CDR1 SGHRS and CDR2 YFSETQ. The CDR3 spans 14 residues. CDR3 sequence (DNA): TGCGCCAGCAGCTCCCTAGCGGGGGAAGAGACCCAGTACTTC. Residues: CASSSLAGEETQYF. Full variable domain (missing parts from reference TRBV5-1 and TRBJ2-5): KAGVTQTPRYLIKTRGQQVTLSCSPISGHRSVSWYQQTPGQGLQFLFEYFSETQRNKGNFPGRFSGRQFSNSRSEMNVSTLELGDSALYLCASSSLAGEETQYFGPGTRLLVL.

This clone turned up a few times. The CDR3 region is CASSPAMSDPYEQYF. Here the CDR3 DNA reads TGTGCCAGCAGTCCGGCAATGAGCGACCCCTACGAGCAGTACTTC. This chain joins TRBV6-5 and TRBJ2-7; D gene uncertain. Germline V gene lookup returns CDR1 MNHEY and CDR2 SVGAGI. CDR3 length: 15 amino acids. Trimming shortened V by 5 bases and J by 2 bases, and 16 bases separated the two germline ends.

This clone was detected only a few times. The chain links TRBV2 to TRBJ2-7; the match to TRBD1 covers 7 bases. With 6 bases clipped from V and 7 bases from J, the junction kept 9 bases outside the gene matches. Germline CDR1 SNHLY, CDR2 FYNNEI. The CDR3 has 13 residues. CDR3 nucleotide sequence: TGTGCCAGCAGGAGGGACAGCGCGAGGGAGCAGTACTTC. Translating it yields CASRRDSAREQYF. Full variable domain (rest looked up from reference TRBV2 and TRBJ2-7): EPEVTQTPSHQVTQMGQEVILRCVPISNHLYFYWYRQILGQKVEFLVSFYNNEISEKSEIFDDQFSVERPDGSNFTLKIRSTKLEDSAMYFCASRRDSAREQYFGPGTRLTVT.

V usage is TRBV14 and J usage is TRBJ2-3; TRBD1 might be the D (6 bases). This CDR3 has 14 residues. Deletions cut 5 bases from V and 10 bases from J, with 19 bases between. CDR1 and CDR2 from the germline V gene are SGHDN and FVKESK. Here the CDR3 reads CASSDPPRTESQYF. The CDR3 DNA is TGTGCCAGCAGCGACCCCCCAAGGACAGAATCGCAGTATTTT.

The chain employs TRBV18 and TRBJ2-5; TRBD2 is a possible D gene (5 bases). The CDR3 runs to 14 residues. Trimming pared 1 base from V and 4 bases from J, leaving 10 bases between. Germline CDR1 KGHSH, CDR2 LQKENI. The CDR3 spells CASSPLDEGETQYF. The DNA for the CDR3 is TGTGCCAGCTCACCACTGGATGAGGGAGAGACCCAGTACTTC.

The CDR3 coding sequence is TGTGCCAGCAGCCTGGTGGGGGGGACTACGCAGTATTTT. Its translation is CASSLVGGTTQYF. The gene calls are TRBV14 and TRBJ2-3; 7 bases align to TRBD2. This CDR3 has 13 amino acids. V was pared by 4 bases and J by 8 bases, with 6 bases of the junction left unmatched. The germline V gene encodes CDR1 SGHDN and CDR2 FVKESK.

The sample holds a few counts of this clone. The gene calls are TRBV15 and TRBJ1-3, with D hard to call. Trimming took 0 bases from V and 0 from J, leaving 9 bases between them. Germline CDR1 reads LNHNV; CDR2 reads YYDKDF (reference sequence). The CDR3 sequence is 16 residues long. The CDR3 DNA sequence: TGTGCCACCAGCAGAGATGTTCGGTACTCTGGAAACACCATATATTTT. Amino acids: CATSRDVRYSGNTIYF.

CDR3 in DNA: TGTGCCAGCAGCCGGACAGGGCCCCAAGAGACCCAGTACTTC. This sequence encodes CASSRTGPQETQYF. The gene calls are TRBV11-2 and TRBJ2-5; TRBD1 matches 8 bases. The CDR3 covers 14 residues. Germline values: CDR1 SGHAT, CDR2 FQNNGV. J was trimmed by 1 base and V by 5 bases; bases with no gene match: 3.

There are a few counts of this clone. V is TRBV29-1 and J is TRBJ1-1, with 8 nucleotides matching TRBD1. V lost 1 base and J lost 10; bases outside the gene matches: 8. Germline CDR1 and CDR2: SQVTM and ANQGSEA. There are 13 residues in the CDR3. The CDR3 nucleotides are TGCAGCGTTGAAGTCGCCGGACAGGGTGCAGCTTTCTTT. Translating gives CSVEVAGQGAAFF.

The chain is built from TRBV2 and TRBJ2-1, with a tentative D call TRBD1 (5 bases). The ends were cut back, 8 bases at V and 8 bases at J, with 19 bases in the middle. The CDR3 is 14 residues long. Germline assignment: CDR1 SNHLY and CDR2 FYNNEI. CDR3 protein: CASVWTPQAHEQFF. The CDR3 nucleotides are TGTGCCAGCGTTTGGACCCCACAGGCCCATGAGCAGTTCTTC. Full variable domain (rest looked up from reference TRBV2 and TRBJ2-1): EPEVTQTPSHQVTQMGQEVILRCVPISNHLYFYWYRQILGQKVEFLVSFYNNEISEKSEIFDDQFSVERPDGSNFTLKIRSTKLEDSAMYFCASVWTPQAHEQFFGPGTRLTVL.